These 8 T cell receptor beta chains came from one sample sequenced in a study of blood T cell repertoires in COVID-19. The repertoire was sequenced with immunoSEQ multiplex PCR; TCRdb's copy has only in-frame clones and lacks some. The sample holds hundreds of thousands of clones, 70% to 90% seen once. Source material: peripheral blood. The receptors were sampled from a woman between 55 and 75 years old with acute or convalescent COVID-19.

The V and J genes are TRBV5-1 and TRBJ1-2, with D unresolved. Germline CDR1 and CDR2: SGHRS and YFSETQ. The CDR3 runs 15 residues. The V gene lost 0 bases and the J gene lost 5 bases, with 14 bases spanning the gap. CDR3 residues: CASSLASGRDYGYTF. In nucleotides, the CDR3 is TGCGCCAGCAGCTTGGCCAGCGGGAGGGATTATGGCTACACCTTC.

V and J are TRBV4-3 and TRBJ2-1; maybe TRBD2 (7 bases). Germline V lookup: CDR1 LGHNA, CDR2 YSLEER. V lost 1 base and J 7 bases, leaving 14 bases between the germline ends. The CDR3 spans 15 residues. In nucleotides, the CDR3 is TGCGCCAGCAGCCAAGCGTGGGGGGGCAATAATGAGCAGTTCTTC. Encoded protein: CASSQAWGGNNEQFF.

V is TRBV7-2 and J is TRBJ1-2; 10 bases agree with TRBD1. CDR1 is SGHTA, CDR2 FQGNSA, per germline. The CDR3 is 13 residues long. The ends lost 3 bases at V and 8 bases at J; junction bases unmatched: 3. Here the CDR3 DNA reads TGTGCCAGCAGCTTGGGGACAGGGGCCGGCTACACCTTC. This translates into CASSLGTGAGYTF.

The chain couples TRBV7-2 to TRBJ2-1; TRBD2 matches 9 bases. Looked up from germline, CDR1 is SGHTA and CDR2 is FQGNSA. This CDR3 comprises 13 residues. J gave up 9 bases and V 8 bases, and 8 bases lay outside the gene matches. CDR3 nucleotides: TGTGCCAGCCCCGCTAGCGGGAACGGTGAGCAGTTCTTC. Translating gives CASPASGNGEQFF.

The CDR3 sequence is CSVAGDTEAFF. In DNA, the CDR3 is TGCAGCGTTGCAGGGGACACTGAAGCTTTCTTT. The chain couples TRBV29-1 to TRBJ1-1, with a weak D call TRBD1 (6 bases). Germline CDR1 reads SQVTM; CDR2 reads ANQGSEA. Trimming cost V 4 bases and J 3 bases, with 6 bases left between them. This CDR3 has 11 residues.

The V call is TRBV12-3 or TRBV12-4, the J call TRBJ1-2; maybe TRBD1 (5 bases). The CDR3 consists of 13 residues. Deletions cut 3 bases from V and 2 bases from J, with 7 bases between. CDR3 nucleotide sequence: TGTGCCAGCAGTTTCGACAGAAACTATGGCTACACCTTC. Its protein is CASSFDRNYGYTF.

The V call is TRBV19, the J call TRBJ2-2; possibly TRBD1 for D (6 bases). The CDR3 totals 15 residues. CDR1 and CDR2 (germline): LNHDA, SQIVND (reference sequence). Trimming stripped 6 bases from V and 4 bases from J, with 15 bases between. DNA for the CDR3: TGTGCCAGTAGGCTTGAGTCAGGGGTCACCGGGGAGCTGTTTTTT. It encodes CASRLESGVTGELFF.

The chain uses TRBV21-1 and TRBJ1-2. TRBV21-1 is a documented pseudogene. This CDR3 is built from 12 residues. This CDR3 is CASSTVARGYTF. Here the CDR3 DNA reads TGTGCCAGCAGCACCGTCGCTCGGGGCTACACCTTC.